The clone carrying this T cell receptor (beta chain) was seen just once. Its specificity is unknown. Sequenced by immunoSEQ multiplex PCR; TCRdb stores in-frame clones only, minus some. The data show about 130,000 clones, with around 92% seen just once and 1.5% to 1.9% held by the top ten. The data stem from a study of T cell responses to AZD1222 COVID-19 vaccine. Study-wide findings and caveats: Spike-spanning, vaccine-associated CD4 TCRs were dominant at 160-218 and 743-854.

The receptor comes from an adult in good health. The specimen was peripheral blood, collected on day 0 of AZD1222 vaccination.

The CDR3 loop is CASSLRTSGIGELFF. In DNA form, the CDR3 reads TGTGCCAGCAGTCTCAGGACTAGCGGTATCGGGGAGCTGTTTTTT. The chain links TRBV6-2 or TRBV6-3 to TRBJ2-2; 10 bases are a match to TRBD2. Germline assignment: CDR1 MNHEY and CDR2 SVGEGT. With 5 bases clipped from V and 7 bases from J, the junction kept 7 bases outside the gene matches. This CDR3 region has 15 residues.